One T cell receptor (beta chain) is described in this entry. This clonotype was seen a few times. It has no known antigen specificity. Within one base of it there is no much larger clone, and no base qualities were kept. To demonstrate the VDJtools post-analysis software, the study profiled TCR beta repertoires from the peripheral blood of 10 to 15 young patients with multiple sclerosis. Multiple sclerosis patients were children and adolescents aged about 6 to 16 years. This sample stems from a study of post-analysis software for immune sequencing data (dated by TCRdb to about 2015). Describing the broader study: The recorded disease courses included relapsing-remitting, secondary progressive and progressive-relapsing multiple sclerosis, and some patients had no subtype annotation. Patient repertoires were compared against roughly 11 previously published healthy control repertoires from donors aged roughly 6 to 26 years. A subset of samples was prepared in parallel using single-end sample barcoding, then pooled and co-amplified after Illumina adapter ligation. The study at large found these results: The control group was slightly older than the multiple sclerosis patient group. Strong co-clustering of samples prepared in the same batch was shown by direct clustering with F measure, prompting a batch-effect correction. Multiple sclerosis patients had significantly lower normalized Chao1 diversity than controls, a result that suggests substantial peripheral T-cell clonal expansion. Patients showed significantly higher frequencies than controls for a handful of TRBV segments, among them TRBV5-6, TRBV5-1 and TRBV20-1.

The library was made by PCR. Data came from an Illumina HiSeq 2500. Unique molecular identifiers were incorporated into TCR beta cDNA libraries to reduce PCR and sequencing biases. Some 500,000 cDNA molecules were obtained per 1 to 10 million input T cells, so each molecule approximated one T cell. Patient libraries were prepared and sequenced with the same protocol used for the earlier healthy control dataset. Within a given batch, samples were prepared together, multiplexed and sequenced on the same HiSeq lane. On the study's bioinformatics: MIGEC was used to process the raw barcoded reads, and molecular identifier groups with only a single read were discarded before consensus assembly and CDR3 extraction. VDJtools was used for post-analysis of the clonotype tables, with diversity normalized by down-sampling every dataset to the smallest sample size. In repertoire overlap clustering, CDR3 amino acid sequences, but not nucleotide sequences, were matched to correct batch-related cross-sample contamination. TCRdb itself trimmed the public reads at Q25 with fastp, ran MiXCR and retained productive beta chains. Every entry covers one CDR3 protein and lists the most common genes and DNA from its rows. These V and J calls rely on TCRdb rather than the paper's analysis. The table for this sample lists roughly 730,000 distinct CDR3 sequences; 25% to 30% of them were counted only once. More than 0.55% of the sample comes from the top ten.

From a lookup of the germline V gene, CDR1 and CDR2 are ENHRY and SYGVKD. V is clipped by 5 bases and J by 1 base, and the sequence between their germline boundaries is 11 bases long. The CDR3 runs 15 residues from the cysteine to the phenylalanine. Just the 45-base CDR3 DNA is kept, in frame starting at base 1. The chain joins TRBV10-3 to TRBJ2-2, with TRBD1 as a weak D call on 5 bases. The sequenced sample was blood. The sequence derives from a girl aged 10 to 17 with multiple sclerosis. The nucleotide sequence is TGTGCCATCAGTCCCTGGGGCGTGAACACCGGGGAGCTGTTTTTT. The encoded protein is CAISPWGVNTGELFF.